One sample yielded the 19 T cell receptor beta chains listed below, sequenced in a study of molecular identifiers for immune sequencing clone quantification. One entry per CDR3 protein results from TCRdb running MiXCR on the PCR reads. The data contain some 580,000 distinct CDR3 sequences, about 25% of them singletons. Specimen: naive CD8+ T cells from blood, with Jurkat cell RNA spiked in. The subset is: FACS-sorted CD8+CD4-CCR7+CD45RA+ naive T cells. These receptors were obtained from a human donor in good health. Some libraries in this study had Jurkat cell RNA spiked in.

This clonotype was counted a few times. The V gene is TRBV12-5, the J gene TRBJ2-1; 11 nucleotides agree with TRBD2. In germline, CDR1 is LGHNT, CDR2 FRNRAP. The CDR3 spans 22 residues. With V trimmed by 4 bases and J by 2 bases, 22 bases remained unmatched. CDR3 sequence: CASGSTLAGAEGPRTTYNEQFF. CDR3 nucleotide sequence: TGTGCTAGTGGTTCCACACTAGCGGGAGCGGAAGGTCCCCGTACAACCTACAATGAGCAGTTCTTC.

This sequence joins TRBV12-5 and TRBJ2-3, with D maybe TRBD2 (6 bases). Germline CDR1 reads LGHNT; CDR2 reads FRNRAP. The ends were cut back, 2 bases at V and 2 bases at J, with 11 bases in the middle. The CDR3 runs 15 residues. The CDR3, as DNA: TGTGCTAGTGGTTTGTTTCTAGCGTCCACAGATACGCAGTATTTT. Translation: CASGLFLASTDTQYF.

This clonotype was seen a few times. The V gene is TRBV20-1, the J gene TRBJ2-5, with TRBD2 matching 11 bases. CDR3 length: 15 residues. V was pared by 0 bases and J by 4 bases, with 4 bases of the junction left unmatched. The germline gives CDR1 DFQATT, CDR2 SNEGSKA (reference sequence). The CDR3 DNA reads TGCAGTGCTAGAGATTTAGGACTAGCGGGAGAGACCCAGTACTTC. This encodes CSARDLGLAGETQYF.

As to this clonotype: Since no conserved phenylalanine or tryptophan closes the CDR3, a read error is the likely cause. The chain carries TRBV4-3 and TRBJ2-7; D call uncertain. Germline V CDR1 and CDR2: LGHNA, YSLEER. V lost 1 base to trimming and J lost 3 bases, with 13 bases between them. The CDR3 runs to 15 residues. The CDR3, as DNA: TGCGCCAGCAGCCAAGGTTCGTCTCCTCGCTACGAGCAGTACTCC. Translation: CASSQGSSPRYEQYS.

Of note for this clonotype: With a much larger clone just one base away, this may be a read error. The V call is TRBV12-3 or TRBV12-4, the J call TRBJ2-5; 7 nucleotides align to TRBD2. This CDR3 is 15 amino acids long. The CDR3 nucleotides read TGTGCCAGCAGTTTAATCGGGGGGAAACAAGAGGCCCAGTACTTC. It translates to CASSLIGGKQEAQYF.

This clonotype was detected a few times. The chain uses TRBV7-9 and TRBJ1-1; possible D gene TRBD1, 5 bases. There are 14 residues in the CDR3. Germline V CDR1 and CDR2: SEHNR, FQNEAQ (reference sequence). Trimming removed 6 bases from V and 1 base from J, with 12 bases in between. CDR3 DNA sequence: TGTGCCAGCAGTTCGGGACTCAAGAACACTGAAGCTTTCTTT. As protein: CASSSGLKNTEAFF.

The chain joins TRBV19 to TRBJ2-7; tentative D call: TRBD2 (5 bases). The V and J ends lost 5 bases and 7 bases respectively, with 18 bases between them. Germline CDR1 LNHDA, CDR2 SQIVND (reference sequence). The length of the CDR3 is 14 residues. The CDR3 region is CASSPSSFTGEQYF. In DNA form, the CDR3 reads TGTGCCAGTAGTCCCTCCTCGTTTACGGGGGAGCAGTACTTC.

Concerning this clonotype: Relative to the germline gene, one junction end is altered; a read error may explain this. The chain joins TRBV5-3 to TRBJ2-1; 16 positions match TRBD2. TRBV5-3 is an ORF for which the function is uncertain. The CDR3 has 20 residues. The CDR3 DNA sequence: TGTGCCAGCAGCTTGGACAGCGGGACTAGCGGGAGGGCCGTACCGAATGAGCAGTTCTTC. It yields the protein CASSLDSGTSGRAVPNEQFF.

The chain is built from TRBV28 and TRBJ1-2; 10 bases fit TRBD1. The CDR3 contains 15 residues. Germline V lookup: CDR1 MDHEN, CDR2 SYDVKM. Trimming at V came to 2 bases and at J to 7 bases, leaving 7 bases not matched to a gene. The CDR3 sequence: CASSLRDRGRIGYTF. In nucleotides, the CDR3 is TGTGCCAGCAGTTTACGAGACAGGGGGCGAATTGGCTACACCTTC.

This clonotype was picked up many times. The gene calls are TRBV29-1 and TRBJ2-1; D possibly corresponds to TRBD1 (6 bases). CDR1 is SQVTM, CDR2 ANQGSEA, per germline. Between the trimmed V and J ends, which lost 5 bases and 6 bases, there was a span of 20 bases. The CDR3 is made up of 15 amino acids. This CDR3 reads CSVLVQGSAINEQFF. DNA of the CDR3: TGCAGCGTTCTCGTACAGGGCTCCGCGATCAATGAGCAGTTCTTC.

This clonotype was found a few times. The CDR3 loop is CSVFRNEQFF. In nucleotides, the CDR3 is TGCAGCGTTTTTAGGAATGAGCAGTTCTTC. The J gene is TRBJ2-1, the V gene TRBV29-1; no definite D call. The CDR3 covers 10 residues. Germline loops: CDR1 SQVTM, CDR2 ANQGSEA. Between the trimmed V and J ends, which lost 5 bases and 7 bases, there was a span of 6 bases.

About this clonotype itself: Sequence at one end of the junction differs from germline and may be a read error. The chain has TRBV7-9 and TRBJ2-2; 8 bases map to TRBD2. The CDR3 runs to 18 residues. Germline loops: CDR1 SEHNR, CDR2 FQNEAQ (reference sequence). Here the CDR3 reads CASSFLHRLAGGTGDLFF. The CDR3 region has the DNA TGTGCCAGCAGCTTCCTTCACCGACTTGCGGGAGGAACCGGGGACCTGTTTTTT.

This clonotype was picked up a small number of times. The chain recombines TRBV29-1 with TRBJ1-2; TRBD1 matches 7 bases. Germline V gene lookup returns CDR1 SQVTM and CDR2 ANQGSEA. The V segment lost 1 base and the J segment 3 bases; nucleotides outside the gene matches: 5. The CDR3 covers 14 residues. CDR3 sequence: CSVEAGGGYYGYTF. CDR3 in DNA: TGCAGCGTTGAAGCAGGAGGGGGCTACTATGGCTACACCTTC.

This clonotype came up many times. At one end, the junction sequence differs from germline, possibly due to a read error. This rearrangement joins TRBV7-2 to TRBJ1-1; D is ambiguous. The CDR3 runs 11 residues. Germline assignment: CDR1 SGHTA and CDR2 FQGNSA. CDR3 DNA: TGTGCCAGCAGCCTAGCGTGGAAAGCTTTCTTT. Its translation: CASSLAWKAFF.

This CDR3 reads CASSSERQGSYEQYF. The CDR3, as DNA: TGCGCCAGCAGCTCGGAGAGACAGGGGTCCTACGAGCAGTACTTC. J is TRBJ2-7 and V is TRBV5-1; 8 positions match TRBD1. Trimming cost V 3 bases and J 1 base; bases outside gene matches: 6. The CDR3 covers 15 residues. CDR1 is SGHRS, CDR2 YFSETQ, per germline.

This clonotype was counted at least ten times. The V gene is TRBV12-3 or TRBV12-4, the J gene TRBJ2-3; D is perhaps TRBD1 or TRBD2 (5 bases each). This CDR3 contains 16 residues. V was cut by 3 bases and J by 2 bases, with 15 bases left in between. CDR3 coding DNA: TGTGCCAGCAGTTTGCCCCCGGGACGGACCACAGATACGCAGTATTTT. As protein: CASSLPPGRTTDTQYF.

This clonotype appeared many times. This chain connects TRBV10-3 to TRBJ2-5; no firm D call. Deletions cut 2 bases from V and 2 bases from J, with 12 bases between. The CDR3 contains 15 residues. Germline V CDR1 and CDR2: ENHRY, SYGVKD. Here the CDR3 reads CAISEPEANQETQYF. Here the CDR3 DNA reads TGTGCCATCAGTGAGCCCGAAGCGAATCAAGAGACCCAGTACTTC.

This clonotype occurred many times. The chain couples TRBV10-2 to TRBJ1-1; possibly TRBD1 for D (5 bases). The CDR3 runs 12 residues. Germline CDR1 WSHSY, CDR2 SAAADI. Trimming took off 11 bases at V and 4 bases at J, with 14 bases between the two ends. CDR3 nucleotide sequence: TGCGCCCGCCGACCGACAGTCACTGAAGCTTTCTTT. Its protein product is CARRPTVTEAFF.

The rearrangement uses TRBV11-2 and TRBJ2-7; no clear D. CDR1 is SGHAT, CDR2 FQNNGV, per germline. V gave up 0 bases and J gave up 5 bases, with 5 bases separating them. This CDR3 region has 12 residues. The CDR3 nucleotides read TGTGCCAGCAGCTTAGATTTAGACGAGCAGTACTTC. Translating it yields CASSLDLDEQYF.